The T cell receptor beta chain under discussion was sequenced for a study of blood T cell repertoires in COVID-19. About the study: Acute-phase and convalescent COVID-19 samples originated in the United States, Italy and Spain. Sample material is recorded as cDNA or gDNA derived from T cells, B-cell-depleted T cells, or PBMCs.

Original data processing: Amplified reference gene primers provided the basis for estimating nucleated cell counts. Only in-frame clones appear in the TCRdb table, and some are missing; sequencing was by immunoSEQ multiplex PCR. V and J calls and clone size are copied from that table; D and trimming were computed from the DNA. The sample records about 220,000 clones, around 83% being singletons. Germline V gene lookup returns CDR1 MGHRA and CDR2 YSYEKL. The CDR3 has 13 amino acids. The V end was cut by 4 bases, the J end by 2 bases, with 9 bases between. This sequence was found in a man in his fifties who had recovered from COVID-19. The chain combines TRBV4-1 with TRBJ2-7, with unresolved D. The specimen was peripheral blood. CDR3 coding DNA: TGCGCCAGCAGCCCTTCAACTGCCTACGAGCAGTACTTC. It specifies CASSPSTAYEQYF.